This T cell receptor beta chain was sequenced during a study of neoadjuvant anti-PD-1 for oral cavity cancer. Time point of the sample: after neoadjuvant nivolumab, at surgical resection. These newly diagnosed stage II-IVA oral cavity squamous cell carcinoma patients had no prior systemic or radiation treatment. Germline lookup yields CDR1 SGHTA and CDR2 FQGTGA. CDR3 length equals 14 residues. Trimming stripped 4 bases from V and 6 bases from J, with 13 bases between. The assay was immunoSEQ multiplex PCR, and TCRdb's table has in-frame clones only and misses some. The sample records 35,000 to 50,000 clones, 65% to 85% being singletons.

This TCR was recovered from a person between 35 and 79 years old with oral cavity squamous cell carcinoma. The specimen was PBMCs, collected after nivolumab (anti-PD-1) treatment. V is TRBV7-3 and J is TRBJ2-1; D not certain. CDR3 residues: CASSYDQTGNEQFF. The CDR3 nucleotides read TGTGCCAGCAGCTACGACCAGACGGGCAATGAGCAGTTCTTC.